Reported below is one T cell receptor (beta chain). Using immunoSEQ multiplex PCR, the repertoire was profiled, and TCRdb retains in-frame clones only, with some absent. The sample yields 1,500 to 2,000 clones, roughly two thirds seen once. These data come from a study of graft-versus-host responses after intestinal transplantation. At the level of the study: Every one of the recipients received anti-thymocyte globulin induction and afterwards took tacrolimus and steroids for around 3 years.

Trimming took off 2 bases at V and 6 bases at J, with 11 bases between the two ends. Germline-derived CDR1 and CDR2 are MGHRA and YSYEKL. The CDR3 runs to 15 residues. Study-wide findings and caveats: Individuals carrying graft-donor T cell macrochimerism showed high graft-versus-host to host-versus-graft clonal ratios in allografts. Recipient-marrow GvH clones were detected, some having first appeared in ileum or blood.

Responder cells labeled with CFSE (approximately 200,000) were co-plated with irradiated stimulator cells labeled with violet dye (approximately 200,000). CFSE-low proliferating responders, CD3+CD4+ and CD3+CD8+, were sorted post-reaction. The source is a human patient who was an organ donor for intestinal transplantation. The source material was alloreactive CD8+ T cells from a mixed lymphocyte reaction culture, sampled before transplantation. Subset indicated: CFSE-low proliferating T cells sorted from roughly 6-day pre-transplant mixed lymphocyte reaction (GvH or HvG direction). The V and J genes are TRBV4-1 and TRBJ1-6; no definite D call. CDR3 region: CASSQSAVGNSPLHF. DNA of the CDR3: TGCGCCAGCAGCCAATCAGCCGTCGGTAATTCACCCCTCCACTTT.